The next 10 T cell receptor beta chains were all read from a single sample in a study of monozygotic twins with inflammatory bowel disease. TCRdb reprocessed the 5' RACE reads, keeping one entry per CDR3 protein, no DNA. Its table lists around 450,000 distinct CDR3 sequences. The specimen was blood. These receptors originate from a human donor with ulcerative colitis or Crohn's disease, or a healthy co-twin of an affected twin (not recorded which).

The chain has TRBV12-3 or TRBV12-4 and TRBJ1-6; without DNA, the TCRdb call of TRBD1 cannot be checked. CDR3 length: 17 residues. The CDR3 loop is CASSLRQGSSYNSPLHF.

The rearrangement links TRBV3-1 to TRBJ1-1; TCRdb's D call of TRBD1 is untestable without DNA. CDR1 is LGHDT, CDR2 YNNKEL, per germline (reference sequence). This CDR3 is built from 15 residues. This CDR3 is CASSRGETGYTEAFF.

The chain employs TRBV18 and TRBJ1-4. The CDR3 contains 13 residues. Germline CDR1 is KGHSH and CDR2 is LQKENI. The CDR3 region is CASSPGTNEKLFF.

The J gene is TRBJ2-3, the V gene TRBV29-1. CDR1 SQVTM and CDR2 ANQGSEA come from the germline V gene. The CDR3 runs 14 residues. The CDR3 sequence is CSVVGRASTDTQYF.

This sequence joins TRBV7-2 and TRBJ1-1. The CDR3 covers 16 residues. Germline V gives CDR1 SGHTA, CDR2 FQGNSA. CDR3: CASSLGAGRVNTEAFF.

This rearrangement joins TRBV10-3 to TRBJ2-1; TCRdb selects TRBD1, and the lack of DNA leaves this call unchecked. The CDR3 is 15 amino acids. Germline V gene data show CDR1 as ENHRY and CDR2 as SYGVKD. This chain's CDR3 is CAISDSTGGINEQFF.

The V call is TRBV18, the J call TRBJ2-3; TCRdb calls TRBD2, which cannot be checked without DNA. Germline CDR1 is KGHSH and CDR2 is LQKENI. The CDR3 length is 18 residues. The CDR3 sequence: CASSPPGLAGPSTDTQYF. The full variable domain, its missing parts supplied by reference TRBV18 and TRBJ2-3, is NAGVMQNPRHLVRRRGQEARLRCSPMKGHSHVYWYRQLPEEGLKFMVYLQKENIIDESGMPKERFSAEFPKEGPSILRIQQVVRGDSAAYFCASSPPGLAGPSTDTQYFGPGTRLTVL.

The chain couples TRBV5-1 to TRBJ1-2; TCRdb picks TRBD1, but there is no DNA to check that call. Germline V gives CDR1 SGHRS, CDR2 YFSETQ. The length of the CDR3 is 13 residues. CDR3 in amino acids: CASSQGPTYGYTF.

The V call is TRBV10-3, the J call TRBJ2-1; TCRdb returns TRBD1, unconfirmable since there is no DNA. The CDR3 has 12 amino acids. Germline V CDR1 and CDR2: ENHRY, SYGVKD. Here the CDR3 reads CATTGQGNEQFF.

This sequence joins TRBV10-3 and TRBJ2-7; TCRdb's D call, TRBD1, is unchecked because there is no DNA. From germline, CDR1 is ENHRY and CDR2 SYGVKD. The CDR3 has 12 residues. The CDR3 reads CAISEQGWEQYF.